The rows below give T cell receptor beta chains drawn from one sample of a study of T cells in Graves' hyperthyroidism and ophthalmopathy. In TCRdb, the multiplex PCR reads were re-called with MiXCR into one record per CDR3 protein. The table has 400,000 to 600,000 distinct CDR3 sequences, less than 25% seen once. Sample: blood. All receptors come from a man between 18 and 35 years old with Graves' hyperthyroidism. The CDR3 runs from the conserved cysteine through the conserved F or W. The D gene is left open where the match is weak. Size is omitted from some rows. Given values are once, few, many or a class for expanded clones.

D	V	J	size	CDR3	DNA
TRBD1	TRBV4-2	TRBJ1-5	.	CASSQGTGTGSQPQHF	TGTGCCAGCAGCCAAGGTACAGGGACAGGTTCTCAGCCCCAGCATTTT
.	TRBV20-1	TRBJ2-5	many	CSARRQLKWTQYF	TGCAGTGCTAGGAGGCAGCTCAAGTGGACCCAGTACTTC
.	TRBV2	TRBJ1-2	many	CASSELLGDYGYTF	TGTGCCAGCAGTGAATTGCTTGGAGACTATGGCTACACCTTC
TRBD1	TRBV20-1	TRBJ2-5	many	CSATPGGERVTQYF	TGCAGTGCTACACCAGGGGGAGAAAGGGTGACCCAGTACTTC
.	TRBV6-1	TRBJ2-7	many	CASSGRWGEQYF	TGTGCCAGCAGTGGAAGATGGGGCGAGCAGTACTTC
.	TRBV6-1	TRBJ1-2	.	CASSPMGEGGYTF	TGTGCCAGCAGTCCTATGGGGGAAGGGGGCTACACCTTC
.	TRBV7-3	TRBJ1-5	.	CASSLTNDGPYSNQPQHF	TGTGCCAGCAGCTTAACGAACGACGGCCCTTATAGCAATCAGCCCCAGCATTTT
.	TRBV12-3/TRBV12-4	TRBJ2-5	.	CASSIVPQEAQYF	TGTGCCAGCAGTATCGTTCCTCAAGAGGCCCAGTACTTC
.	TRBV2	TRBJ2-5	.	CASKGGLTPGKTQYF	TGTGCCAGCAAAGGAGGGCTGACTCCTGGGAAGACCCAGTACTTC
TRBD1	TRBV6-1	TRBJ1-5	many	CASKYGQGGNQPQHF	TGTGCCAGCAAATATGGACAGGGGGGGAATCAGCCCCAGCATTTT
.	TRBV19	TRBJ1-5	.	CASSTPGLNQPQHF	TGTGCCAGTAGTACACCAGGGCTTAATCAGCCCCAGCATTTT
.	TRBV9	TRBJ2-5	.	CASSVGGPFQETQYF	TGTGCCAGCAGCGTAGGTGGACCATTCCAAGAGACCCAGTACTTC
TRBD1	TRBV27	TRBJ2-5	few	CASSGTGRTYVGETQYF	TGTGCCAGCAGTGGGACAGGGAGAACCTATGTCGGGGAGACCCAGTACTTC
TRBD2	TRBV6-5	TRBJ2-2	many	CASRLSGGTGELFF	TGTGCCAGCAGGCTCAGCGGGGGCACCGGGGAGCTGTTTTTT
TRBD1	TRBV19	TRBJ2-7	few	CASSPRTGDRPYEQYF	TGTGCCAGTAGTCCTCGGACAGGGGACCGTCCCTACGAGCAGTACTTC
.	TRBV28	TRBJ1-1	many	CASSPIKTLNTEAFF	TGTGCCAGCAGCCCGATTAAGACACTGAACACTGAAGCTTTCTTT
TRBD2	TRBV6-5	TRBJ2-7	.	CASSYSTWTSGSYEQYF	TGTGCCAGCAGTTACTCCACATGGACTAGCGGCTCCTACGAGCAGTACTTC
.	TRBV3-1	TRBJ1-1	.	CASSVRLGTEAFF	TGTGCCAGCAGCGTCCGACTGGGGACTGAAGCTTTCTTT
TRBD2	TRBV28	TRBJ2-5	.	CASSLPPTSGGAEEETQYF	TGTGCCAGCAGTTTACCCCCTACTAGCGGGGGGGCTGAGGAGGAGACCCAGTACTTC
.	TRBV7-3	TRBJ2-7	.	CASSLNGHEYEQYF	TGTGCCAGCAGCTTAAATGGACACGAGTACGAGCAGTACTTC
.	TRBV19	TRBJ1-1	.	CASSLQGWNTEAFF	TGTGCCAGTAGCCTACAAGGGTGGAACACTGAAGCTTTCTTT
TRBD1	TRBV30	TRBJ2-5	.	CAWSPGTGQETQYF	TGTGCCTGGAGCCCCGGGACAGGGCAAGAGACCCAGTACTTC
TRBD1	TRBV2	TRBJ1-1	.	CASTRDRVVNTEAFF	TGTGCCAGCACCCGGGACAGGGTCGTGAACACTGAAGCTTTCTTT
TRBD1	TRBV12-3/TRBV12-4	TRBJ2-7	many	CASSSGTGALRYEQYF	TGTGCCAGCAGTTCAGGGACAGGAGCCCTCCGCTACGAGCAGTACTTC
.	TRBV12-3/TRBV12-4	TRBJ2-7	many	CASSLPGSPQYF	TGTGCCAGCAGTTTACCCGGCTCCCCACAGTACTTC
.	TRBV6-1	TRBJ2-6	.	CASSEGTAGANVLTF	TGTGCCAGCAGTGAGGGGACGGCGGGGGCCAACGTCCTGACTTTC
.	TRBV28	TRBJ1-2	many	CASSLIDRNYGYTF	TGTGCCAGCAGCTTAATAGACAGGAACTATGGCTACACCTTC
.	TRBV28	TRBJ1-2	.	CASSSTAFGGYTF	TGTGCCAGCAGTTCGACAGCCTTCGGAGGCTACACCTTC
.	TRBV12-3/TRBV12-4	TRBJ1-2	many	CASSRNRQRVGGYTF	TGTGCCAGCAGCCGAAACCGACAGAGGGTTGGTGGCTACACCTTC
.	TRBV28	TRBJ2-7	few	CASSFTTYYEQYF	TGTGCCAGCAGTTTTACTACTTACTACGAGCAGTACTTC
.	TRBV7-8	TRBJ1-5	few	CASSLGRQHDQPQHF	TGTGCCAGCAGCTTAGGTAGACAGCACGATCAGCCCCAGCATTTT
.	TRBV15	TRBJ2-7	many	CATSLDRFSYEQYF	TGTGCCACCAGCCTCGACAGGTTCTCCTACGAGCAGTACTTC
.	TRBV29-1	TRBJ2-5	many	CSVEGGVQTQYF	TGCAGCGTTGAAGGGGGTGTGCAGACCCAGTACTTC
TRBD2	TRBV3-1	TRBJ2-5	many	CASSHAGGSETQYF	TGTGCCAGCAGCCATGCGGGAGGGTCGGAGACCCAGTACTTC
.	TRBV27	TRBJ1-1	.	CASSLRVRGNTEAFF	TGTGCCAGCAGTTTACGGGTGAGGGGGAACACTGAAGCTTTCTTT
TRBD2	TRBV7-8	TRBJ2-5	.	CASSLARASGRRETQYF	TGTGCCAGCAGCTTAGCGAGGGCTAGCGGGAGAAGAGAGACCCAGTACTTC
.	TRBV4-1	TRBJ1-1	few	CASSQRDGGGNTEAFF	TGCGCCAGCAGCCAAAGGGACGGTGGAGGGAACACTGAAGCTTTCTTT
.	TRBV7-8	TRBJ2-5	many	CASSLDAPETQYF	TGTGCCAGCAGCTTAGATGCCCCAGAGACCCAGTACTTC
.	TRBV11-2	TRBJ2-6	many	CASSFRLTPGANVLTF	TGTGCCAGCAGCTTCAGGTTAACCCCTGGGGCCAACGTCCTGACTTTC
TRBD2	TRBV15	TRBJ2-5	.	CATSRTRTSVETQYF	TGTGCCACCAGCAGAACTAGGACTAGCGTGGAGACCCAGTACTTC
.	TRBV9	TRBJ1-2	many	CASSPQSTAGGYTF	TGTGCCAGCAGCCCGCAATCTACGGCGGGTGGCTACACCTTC
.	TRBV4-1	TRBJ1-2	.	CASSQDMTTRGTF	TGCGCCAGCAGCCAAGATATGACGACCCGAGGGACCTTC
TRBD1	TRBV6-1	TRBJ1-1	.	CASSLDRVSEAFF	TGTGCCAGCAGCCTCGACAGGGTCTCTGAAGCTTTCTTT
.	TRBV6-1	TRBJ1-2	once	CASSEGAGGIGYTF	TGTGCCAGCAGTGAAGGCGCCGGAGGTATAGGCTACACCTTC
.	TRBV20-1	TRBJ2-7	many	CSARPGPDEQYF	TGCAGTGCTAGACCTGGACCAGACGAGCAGTACTTC
.	TRBV30	TRBJ1-5	.	CAWSVTPDQPQHF	TGTGCCTGGAGTGTAACTCCTGATCAGCCCCAGCATTTT
.	TRBV7-9	TRBJ2-7	few	CASSGRQATYEQYF	TGTGCCAGCAGCGGGCGACAGGCCACCTACGAGCAGTACTTC
.	TRBV2	TRBJ2-2	many	CASRGTRNTGELFF	TGTGCCAGCAGGGGGACAAGGAACACCGGGGAGCTGTTTTTT
.	TRBV12-3/TRBV12-4	TRBJ1-1	many	CASSLDYGREDTEAFF	TGTGCCAGCAGTTTAGATTACGGGAGGGAGGACACTGAAGCTTTCTTT
TRBD1	TRBV6-1	TRBJ1-1	many	CASSEAGTGGTEAFF	TGTGCCAGCAGTGAAGCAGGGACAGGGGGCACTGAAGCTTTCTTT
.	TRBV15	TRBJ1-2	many	CATSRAPSAGTGYTF	TGTGCCACCAGCAGAGCCCCATCGGCAGGTACCGGCTACACCTTC
TRBD1	TRBV13	TRBJ1-2	.	CASSLGPGTGGGGYTF	TGTGCCAGCAGCTTAGGCCCCGGGACAGGGGGCGGGGGCTACACCTTC
.	TRBV6-1	TRBJ1-1	many	CASSEALGTAFF	TGTGCCAGCAGTGAAGCGCTAGGGACGGCTTTCTTT
TRBD2	TRBV7-9	TRBJ2-7	many	CASSPRVGLAGYEQYF	TGTGCCAGCAGCCCGCGCGTAGGACTAGCGGGCTACGAGCAGTACTTC
TRBD1	TRBV28	TRBJ2-7	many	CASSTQGTEQYF	TGTGCCAGCAGTACACAGGGGACCGAGCAGTACTTC
.	TRBV7-2	TRBJ2-7	many	CASSLGPGGGLYEQYF	TGTGCCAGCAGCTTAGGGCCGGGAGGGGGCCTCTACGAGCAGTACTTC
TRBD1	TRBV2	TRBJ2-2	.	CASSGQQGVTGELFF	TGTGCCAGCAGTGGCCAACAGGGGGTAACCGGGGAGCTGTTTTTT